These 8 T cell receptor beta chains came from one sample sequenced in a study of CD4+ T cells in melanoma. TCRdb keeps only in-frame clones here, not all; method: immunoSEQ multiplex PCR. The data contain 4,500 to 5,000 clones, about 65% of them singletons. Sequencing was performed on cells from a culture (not recorded whether cultured in vitro). Receptor source: a human donor with melanoma.

The chain recombines TRBV6-4 with TRBJ2-3; 9 bases agree with TRBD1. Trimming removed 6 bases from V and 6 bases from J; junction bases left unmatched: 10. The CDR3 runs to 15 residues. CDR1 MRHNA and CDR2 SNTAGT come from the germline V gene. Here the CDR3 DNA reads TGTGCCAGCAGCGAAACCGGGACAGGGATGGATACGCAGTATTTT. The encoded protein is CASSETGTGMDTQYF.

The chain is built from TRBV5-1 and TRBJ2-1; no reliable D call. The CDR3 covers 13 residues. The germline V gene has CDR1 SGHRS and CDR2 YFSETQ. Trimming took off 0 bases at V and 7 bases at J, with 8 bases between the two ends. DNA of the CDR3: TGCGCCAGCAGCTTGGGACAAAGAAATGAGCAGTTCTTC. Its translation is CASSLGQRNEQFF.

This clone qualifies as medium-sized (0.01 to 0.1%). The J gene is TRBJ2-1, the V gene TRBV4-1; possible D gene TRBD2, 6 bases. The CDR3 sequence is 16 residues long. V lost 4 bases, J lost 4 bases, and 17 bases lay in between. Germline assignment: CDR1 MGHRA and CDR2 YSYEKL. In nucleotides, the CDR3 is TGCGCCAGCAGCCGTCACCAGAGCGGGTCGTACAATGAGCAGTTCTTC. Amino acids: CASSRHQSGSYNEQFF.

V gene TRBV4-3 combines with J gene TRBJ1-1, with D perhaps matching TRBD1 (6 bases). This CDR3 has 14 residues. Trimming removed 3 bases at V and 4 bases at J, with 12 bases between. Germline CDR1 LGHNA, CDR2 YSLEER. CDR3 amino acids: CASSQGHRGTEAFF. CDR3 in DNA: TGCGCCAGCAGCCAGGGACACCGGGGCACTGAAGCTTTCTTT.

By proportion, this clone is medium-sized (0.01 to 0.1%). The chain carries TRBV30 and TRBJ2-7; TRBD1 agrees at 7 bases. This CDR3 is 13 amino acids long. Trimming removed 4 bases from V and 4 bases from J; junction bases left unmatched: 7. CDR1 is GTSNPN, CDR2 SVGIG, per germline (reference sequence). CDR3 amino acids: CAWTGQRVYEQYF. Written as DNA, the CDR3 is TGTGCCTGGACGGGACAGCGAGTTTACGAGCAGTACTTC.

The V gene is TRBV19, the J gene TRBJ2-7, with 9 bases matching TRBD1. CDR1 LNHDA and CDR2 SQIVND come from the germline V gene (reference sequence). The CDR3 contains 11 residues. Trimming cost V 4 bases and J 13 bases; bases outside gene matches: 5. The CDR3 bases are TGTGCCAGTAGTAGCCGGGACAGGGCATACTTC. This gives the protein CASSSRDRAYF.

The J gene is TRBJ1-1, the V gene TRBV19; no clear D. V gave up 9 bases and J gave up 5 bases, with 10 bases separating them. Per germline, CDR1 LNHDA and CDR2 SQIVND (reference sequence). There are 11 residues in the CDR3. CDR3 sequence reads: CASRMGTEAFF. DNA for the CDR3: TGTGCCAGCCGGATGGGGACTGAAGCTTTCTTT.

This clone appeared once. The rearrangement joins TRBV4-2 to TRBJ1-3; D possibly corresponds to TRBD1 (5 bases). The CDR3 runs to 15 residues. Germline V gene data show CDR1 as LGHNA and CDR2 as YNFKEQ. V gave up 1 base and J gave up 1 base, with 8 bases separating them. CDR3 DNA sequence: TGTGCCAGCAGCCAAGCAGGGATTTCTGGAAACACCATATATTTT. It encodes CASSQAGISGNTIYF.